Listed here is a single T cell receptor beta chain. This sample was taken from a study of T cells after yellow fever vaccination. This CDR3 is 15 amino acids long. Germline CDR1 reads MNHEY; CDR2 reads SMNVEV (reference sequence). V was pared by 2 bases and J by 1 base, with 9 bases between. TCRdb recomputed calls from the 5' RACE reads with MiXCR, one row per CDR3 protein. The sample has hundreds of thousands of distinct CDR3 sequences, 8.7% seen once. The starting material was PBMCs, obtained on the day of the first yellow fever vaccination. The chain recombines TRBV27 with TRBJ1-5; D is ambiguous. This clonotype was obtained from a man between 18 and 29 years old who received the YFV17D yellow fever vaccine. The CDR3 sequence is CASSLTDGSNQPQHF. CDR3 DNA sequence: TGTGCCAGCAGTTTAACGGACGGGAGCAATCAGCCCCAGCATTTT.